This T cell receptor (beta chain) was sequenced for a study of CD8 T cells in ankylosing spondylitis. Findings and caveats of the study: The study identified a TCR beta motif of several highly homologous variants that appeared characteristic of ankylosing spondylitis blood. Reactive arthritis synovial fluid and blood previously showed some of these motif variants. Disease-associated clones were CD8+ and fairly uncommon in peripheral blood.

V gave up 1 base and J gave up 6 bases, with 7 bases separating them. Germline V gene data show CDR1 as SGHTA and CDR2 as FQGNSA. The CDR3 contains 13 residues. Only a few counts were recorded for this clonotype. What it recognizes is unknown. Making the TCR beta libraries involved quantitative 5'-RACE with molecular barcodes. TCRdb reprocessed the 5' RACE reads with MiXCR, giving one entry per CDR3 protein. The sample carries 150,000 to 200,000 distinct CDR3 sequences, under 14% recorded once. The TCR was taken from a male donor with ankylosing spondylitis or in good health (not recorded which). Sequences were obtained from blood, either unsorted or a sorted T cell fraction (not recorded which). The chain uses TRBV7-2 and TRBJ1-3; D gene unclear. This chain's CDR3 is CASSLDRSNTIYF. Written as DNA, the CDR3 is TGTGCCAGCAGCTTAGATCGGTCAAACACCATATATTTT.